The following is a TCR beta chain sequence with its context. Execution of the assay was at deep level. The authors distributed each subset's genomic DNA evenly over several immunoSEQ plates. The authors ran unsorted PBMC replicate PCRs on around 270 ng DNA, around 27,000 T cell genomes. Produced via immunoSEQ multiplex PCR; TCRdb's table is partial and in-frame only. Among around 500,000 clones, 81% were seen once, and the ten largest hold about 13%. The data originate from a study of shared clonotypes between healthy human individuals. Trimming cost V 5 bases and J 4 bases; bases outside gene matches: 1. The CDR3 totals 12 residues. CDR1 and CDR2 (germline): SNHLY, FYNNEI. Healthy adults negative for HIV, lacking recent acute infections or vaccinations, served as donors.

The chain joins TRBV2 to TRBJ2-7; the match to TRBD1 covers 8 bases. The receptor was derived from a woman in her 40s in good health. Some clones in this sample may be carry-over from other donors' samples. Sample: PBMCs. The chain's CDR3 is CASSYRGYEQYF. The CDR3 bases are TGTGCCAGCAGTTACAGGGGGTACGAGCAGTACTTC.